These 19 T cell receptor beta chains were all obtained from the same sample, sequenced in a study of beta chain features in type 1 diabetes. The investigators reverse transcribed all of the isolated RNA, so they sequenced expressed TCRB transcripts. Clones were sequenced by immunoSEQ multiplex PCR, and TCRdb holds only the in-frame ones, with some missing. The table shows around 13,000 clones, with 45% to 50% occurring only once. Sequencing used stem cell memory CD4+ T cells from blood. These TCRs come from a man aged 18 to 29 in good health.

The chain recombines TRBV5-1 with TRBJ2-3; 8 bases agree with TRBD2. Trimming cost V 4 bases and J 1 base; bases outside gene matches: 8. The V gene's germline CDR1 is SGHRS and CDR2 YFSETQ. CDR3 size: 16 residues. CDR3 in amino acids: CASSTVAGYGTDTQYF. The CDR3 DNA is TGCGCCAGCAGCACGGTAGCGGGGTATGGCACAGATACGCAGTATTTT.

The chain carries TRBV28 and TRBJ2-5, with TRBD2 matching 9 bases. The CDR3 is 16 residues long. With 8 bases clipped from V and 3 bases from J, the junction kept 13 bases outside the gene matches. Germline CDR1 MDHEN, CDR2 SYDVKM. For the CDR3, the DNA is TGTGCCAGCCGTCGGGGGACAGCGGGGGGCGAAGAGACCCAGTACTTC. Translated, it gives CASRRGTAGGEETQYF.

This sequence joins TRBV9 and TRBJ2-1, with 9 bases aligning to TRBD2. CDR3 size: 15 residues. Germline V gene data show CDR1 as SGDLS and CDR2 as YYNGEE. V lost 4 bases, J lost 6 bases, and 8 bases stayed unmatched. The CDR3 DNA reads TGTGCCAGCAGCCTTACCGGGACTAGCTTCAATGAGCAGTTCTTC. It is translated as CASSLTGTSFNEQFF. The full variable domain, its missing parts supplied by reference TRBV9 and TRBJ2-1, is DSGVTQTPKHLITATGQRVTLRCSPRSGDLSVYWYQQSLDQGLQFLIQYYNGEERAKGNILERFSAQQFPDLHSELNLSSLELGDSALYFCASSLTGTSFNEQFFGPGTRLTVL.

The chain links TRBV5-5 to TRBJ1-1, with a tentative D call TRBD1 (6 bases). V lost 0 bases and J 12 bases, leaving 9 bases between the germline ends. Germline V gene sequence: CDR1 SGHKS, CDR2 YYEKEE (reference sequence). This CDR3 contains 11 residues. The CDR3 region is CASSLEGGTFF. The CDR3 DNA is TGTGCCAGCAGCTTGGAGGGGGGGACTTTCTTT. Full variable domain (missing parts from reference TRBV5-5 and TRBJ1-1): DAGVTQSPTHLIKTRGQQVTLRCSPISGHKSVSWYQQVLGQGPQFIFQYYEKEERGRGNFPDRFSARQFPNYSSELNVNALLLGDSALYLCASSLEGGTFFGQGTRLTVV.

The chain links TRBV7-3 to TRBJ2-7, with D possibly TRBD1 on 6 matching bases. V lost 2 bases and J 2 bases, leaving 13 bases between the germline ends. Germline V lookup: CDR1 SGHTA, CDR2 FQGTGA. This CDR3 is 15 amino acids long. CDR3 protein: CASSLGWGQTYEQYF. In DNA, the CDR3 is TGTGCCAGCAGCTTAGGCTGGGGGCAGACCTACGAGCAGTACTTC.

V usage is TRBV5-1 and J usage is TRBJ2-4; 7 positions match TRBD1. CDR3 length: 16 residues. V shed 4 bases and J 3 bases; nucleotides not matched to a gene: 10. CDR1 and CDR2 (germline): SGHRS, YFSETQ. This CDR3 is CASSVGTARNKNIQYF. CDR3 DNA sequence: TGCGCCAGCAGCGTGGGGACAGCCAGAAACAAAAACATTCAGTACTTC. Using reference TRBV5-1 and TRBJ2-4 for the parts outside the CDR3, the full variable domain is KAGVTQTPRYLIKTRGQQVTLSCSPISGHRSVSWYQQTPGQGLQFLFEYFSETQRNKGNFPGRFSGRQFSNSRSEMNVSTLELGDSALYLCASSVGTARNKNIQYFGAGTRLSVL.

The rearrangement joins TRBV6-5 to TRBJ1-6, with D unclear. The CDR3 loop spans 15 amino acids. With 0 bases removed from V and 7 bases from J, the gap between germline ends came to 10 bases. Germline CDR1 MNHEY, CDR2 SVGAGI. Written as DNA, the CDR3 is TGTGCCAGCAGTTACTCGAAAGCCAGGAATTCACCCCTCCACTTT. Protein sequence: CASSYSKARNSPLHF.

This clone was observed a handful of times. For the CDR3, the DNA is TGTGCCACGAGACAGGGGGCCCCCACAGATACGCAGTATTTT. This translates into CATRQGAPTDTQYF. This sequence joins TRBV10-3 and TRBJ2-3, with 10 bases aligning to TRBD1. V shed 10 bases and J 2 bases; nucleotides not matched to a gene: 6. Germline V gene sequence: CDR1 ENHRY, CDR2 SYGVKD. This CDR3 region has 14 residues.

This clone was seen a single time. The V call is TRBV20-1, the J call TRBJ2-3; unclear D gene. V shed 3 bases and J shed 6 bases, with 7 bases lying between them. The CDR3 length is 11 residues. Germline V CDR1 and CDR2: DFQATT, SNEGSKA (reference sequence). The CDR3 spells CSASPSDTQYF. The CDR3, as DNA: TGCAGTGCTAGTCCCTCGGATACGCAGTATTTT.

CDR3 nucleotide sequence: TGTGCCAGCACAACAGGGAGAGAGACCCAGTACTTC. It codes for CASTTGRETQYF. The chain combines TRBV28 with TRBJ2-5, with TRBD1 as a possible D gene (6 bases). V lost 7 bases and J 4 bases, leaving 10 bases between the germline ends. The CDR3 is 12 residues long. Germline CDR1 and CDR2: MDHEN and SYDVKM.

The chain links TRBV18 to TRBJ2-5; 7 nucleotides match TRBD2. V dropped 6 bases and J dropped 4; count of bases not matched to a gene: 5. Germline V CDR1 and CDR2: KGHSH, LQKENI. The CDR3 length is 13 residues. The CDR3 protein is CASSATGGETQYF. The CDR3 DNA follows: TGTGCCAGCTCGGCGACGGGGGGAGAGACCCAGTACTTC.

As DNA, the CDR3 is TGTGCCAGCAGTTTAGACAGGGGGGCCAATCAGCCCCAGCATTTT. The encoded protein is CASSLDRGANQPQHF. V usage is TRBV27 and J usage is TRBJ1-5, with 9 nucleotides matching TRBD1. The germline CDR1 and CDR2 sequences are MNHEY and SMNVEV (reference sequence). After removal of 2 bases from V and 3 bases from J, the junction contained 2 bases not matched to a gene. The CDR3 covers 15 residues.

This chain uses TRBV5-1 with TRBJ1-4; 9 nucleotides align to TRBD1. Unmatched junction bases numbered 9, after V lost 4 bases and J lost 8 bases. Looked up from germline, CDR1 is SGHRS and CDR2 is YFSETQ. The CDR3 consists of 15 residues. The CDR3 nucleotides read TGCGCCAGCAGCGAAGGACAGGGGATTAGCGAAAAACTGTTTTTT. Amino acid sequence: CASSEGQGISEKLFF.

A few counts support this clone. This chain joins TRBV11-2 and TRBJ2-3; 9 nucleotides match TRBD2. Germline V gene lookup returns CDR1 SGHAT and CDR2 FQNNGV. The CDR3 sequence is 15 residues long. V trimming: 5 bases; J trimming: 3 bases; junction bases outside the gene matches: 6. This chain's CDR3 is CASSPGGGGTDTQYF. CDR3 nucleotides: TGTGCCAGCAGCCCCGGCGGGGGGGGTACAGATACGCAGTATTTT.

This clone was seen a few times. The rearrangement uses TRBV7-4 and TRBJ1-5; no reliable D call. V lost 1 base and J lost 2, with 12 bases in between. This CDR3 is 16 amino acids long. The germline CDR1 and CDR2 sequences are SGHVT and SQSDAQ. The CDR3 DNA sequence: TGTGCCAGCAGCTTAGTAGACCAGAGGGGCAATCAGCCCCAGCATTTT. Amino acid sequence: CASSLVDQRGNQPQHF. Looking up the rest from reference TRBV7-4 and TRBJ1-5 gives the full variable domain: GAGVSQSPRYKVAKRGRDVALRCDSISGHVTLYWYRQTLGQGSEVLTYSQSDAQRDKSGRPSGRFSAERPERSVSTLKIQRTEQGDSAVYLCASSLVDQRGNQPQHFGDGTRLSIL.

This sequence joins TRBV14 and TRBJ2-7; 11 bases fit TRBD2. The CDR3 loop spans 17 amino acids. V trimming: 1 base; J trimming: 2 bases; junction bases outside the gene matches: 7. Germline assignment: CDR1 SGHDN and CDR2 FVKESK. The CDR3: CASSQGILAGGTYEQYF. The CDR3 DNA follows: TGTGCCAGCAGCCAAGGCATCCTAGCGGGGGGAACCTACGAGCAGTACTTC. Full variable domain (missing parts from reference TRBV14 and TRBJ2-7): EAGVTQFPSHSVIEKGQTVTLRCDPISGHDNLYWYRRVMGKEIKFLLHFVKESKQDESGMPNNRFLAERTGGTYSTLKVQPAELEDSGVYFCASSQGILAGGTYEQYFGPGTRLTVT.

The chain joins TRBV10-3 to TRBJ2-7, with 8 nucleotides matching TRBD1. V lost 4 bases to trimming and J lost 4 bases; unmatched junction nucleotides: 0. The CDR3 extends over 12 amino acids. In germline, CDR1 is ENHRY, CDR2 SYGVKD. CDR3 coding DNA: TGTGCCATCAGTGGGACAGGGTACGAGCAGTACTTC. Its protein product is CAISGTGYEQYF.

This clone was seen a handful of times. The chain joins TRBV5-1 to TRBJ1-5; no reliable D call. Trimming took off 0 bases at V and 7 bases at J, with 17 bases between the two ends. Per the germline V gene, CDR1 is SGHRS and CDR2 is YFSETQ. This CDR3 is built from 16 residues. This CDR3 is CASSLEWRRWRQPQHF. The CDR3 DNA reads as TGCGCCAGCAGCTTGGAGTGGCGGCGGTGGAGACAGCCCCAGCATTTT.

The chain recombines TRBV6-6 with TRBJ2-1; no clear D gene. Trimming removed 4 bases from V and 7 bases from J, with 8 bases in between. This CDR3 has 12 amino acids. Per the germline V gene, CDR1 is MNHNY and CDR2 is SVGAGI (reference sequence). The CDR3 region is CASSSPRNEQFF. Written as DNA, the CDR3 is TGTGCCAGCAGTTCTCCGAGGAATGAGCAGTTCTTC.